The rows below give T cell receptor beta chains drawn from one sample of a study of blood T cells in healthy people across ages. Each CDR3 protein is one row after TCRdb ran MiXCR on the 5' RACE reads. The sample contains 780,000 or so distinct CDR3 sequences, 53% of which appear only once. Material: blood. The source is a man aged 80 or over in good health. The CDR3 runs from the conserved cysteine through the conserved F or W. A D gene is named only where the DNA matches it firmly. A clone size is listed for some rows: how often the clone was seen (once, few, many), or a class if it is expanded.

D gene	J gene	clone size	V gene	CDR3 protein	CDR3 DNA
TRBD1	TRBJ2-7	few	TRBV7-2	CASSLETGGEQYF	TGTGCCAGCAGCTTGGAGACAGGGGGCGAGCAGTACTTC
-	TRBJ2-3	-	TRBV21-1	CASSKVCQPAADLEHRYAYF	TGTGCCAGCAGCAAAGTTTGCCAGCCCGCGGCGGACCTTGAGCACAGATACGCGTATTTT
-	TRBJ1-2	-	TRBV7-9	CASSFLARGDYGYTF	TGTGCCAGCAGCTTCCTAGCTAGGGGGGACTATGGCTACACCTTC
-	TRBJ1-3	once	TRBV27	CASSLGGTSGNTIYF	TGTGCCAGCAGTTTAGGGGGGACCTCTGGAAACACCATATATTTT
-	TRBJ2-7	-	TRBV6-5	CASSYGAVSYEQYF	TGTGCCAGCAGTTACGGGGCGGTCTCCTACGAGCAGTACTTC
TRBD2	TRBJ2-5	-	TRBV5-1	CASSLTGASSGTQETQYF	TGCGCCAGCAGCTTGACCGGGGCGTCTAGCGGGACCCAAGAGACCCAGTACTTC
-	TRBJ2-5	-	TRBV12-3/TRBV12-4	CASSLALNGPNEQYF	TGTGCCAGCAGTTTAGCGCTCAACGGCCCCAATGAGCAGTACTTC
-	TRBJ2-7	few	TRBV20-1	CSATETRAIYEQYF	TGCAGTGCGACCGAGACTAGAGCTATCTACGAGCAGTACTTC
-	TRBJ2-6	-	TRBV6-1	CASSDRPSGANVLTF	TGTGCCAGCAGTGACAGGCCCTCTGGGGCCAACGTCCTGACTTTC
TRBD1	TRBJ2-5	-	TRBV27	CASSSSPTGSRETQYF	TGTGCCAGCAGTTCAAGCCCGACAGGGTCCCGAGAGACCCAGTACTTC
-	TRBJ1-2	-	TRBV24-1	CATSDWTVNYGYTF	TGTGCCACCAGTGATTGGACGGTTAACTATGGCTACACCTTC
-	TRBJ1-5	-	TRBV12-3/TRBV12-4	CASSFGDRNQPQHF	TGTGCCAGCAGTTTTGGGGACCGAAATCAGCCCCAGCATTTT
TRBD2	TRBJ2-3	-	TRBV20-1	CSARVGGRASELADTQYF	TGCAGTGCTAGAGTAGGCGGGAGGGCCAGCGAGTTAGCAGATACGCAGTATTTT
TRBD2	TRBJ2-1	-	TRBV20-1	CSALGGRHHNEQFF	TGCAGTGCCTTGGGCGGGAGACACCACAATGAGCAGTTCTTC
TRBD2	TRBJ2-1	-	TRBV2	CASSFGLAGKRYNEQFF	TGTGCCAGCAGTTTCGGACTAGCGGGAAAGAGGTACAATGAGCAGTTCTTC
-	TRBJ2-1	-	TRBV6-5	CASSYYRNNEQFF	TGTGCCAGCAGTTACTATAGGAACAATGAGCAGTTCTTC
TRBD1	TRBJ2-7	-	TRBV20-1	CSARDGRDRGSYEQNF	TGCAGTGCTAGAGATGGCCGGGACAGGGGTAGCTACGAGCAGAACTTC
-	TRBJ2-7	-	TRBV15	CATQFLVGTSYEQYF	TGTGCCACCCAGTTTCTAGTTGGCACATCCTACGAGCAGTACTTC
TRBD1	TRBJ1-2	few	TRBV20-1	CSARNSTGTGFHYGYTF	TGCAGTGCTAGAAACTCCACCGGGACAGGGTTCCACTATGGCTACACCTTC
-	TRBJ2-7	few	TRBV15	CATSLGLPNPYDIYEQYF	TGTGCCACCAGCCTAGGACTACCCAATCCCTACGACATTTACGAGCAGTACTTC
-	TRBJ2-7	-	TRBV21-1	CASSKRRGLYF	TGTGCCAGCAGCAAACGGAGGGGCCTGTACTTC
TRBD2	TRBJ2-1	-	TRBV6-1	CSLAGAVNEQFF	TGTTCCTTAGCGGGAGCCGTCAATGAGCAGTTCTTC
-	TRBJ2-7	few	TRBV20-1	CSARPSTSYEQYF	TGCAGTGCTAGACCGTCGACTAGCTACGAGCAGTACTTC
-	TRBJ2-6	-	TRBV11-2	CASSFGFAGANVLTF	TGTGCCAGCAGCTTCGGGTTCGCGGGGGCCAACGTCCTGACTTTC
-	TRBJ1-5	-	TRBV10-3	CAISAISNQPQHF	TGTGCCATCAGTGCTATTAGCAATCAGCCCCAGCATTTT
TRBD2	TRBJ2-2	-	TRBV3-1	CASSLAGSMMAGELFF	TGTGCCAGCAGCCTAGCGGGGTCCATGATGGCCGGGGAGCTGTTTTTT
-	TRBJ2-7	-	TRBV6-1	CASRQTGTGSSDEQYF	TGTGCCAGCAGACAAACCGGGACGGGGAGCTCCGACGAGCAGTACTTC
TRBD2	TRBJ2-5	-	TRBV29-1	CSGRLAGGPETQYF	TGCAGCGGGCGACTTGCGGGAGGGCCGGAGACCCAGTACTTC
TRBD2	TRBJ2-7	-	TRBV6-6	CASTTGGGPYEQYF	TGTGCCAGCACAACAGGCGGGGGGCCCTACGAGCAGTACTTC
TRBD1	TRBJ2-1	-	TRBV7-9	CASSLRDRDYNEQFF	TGTGCCAGCAGCTTAAGGGACAGGGACTACAATGAGCAGTTCTTC
-	TRBJ1-4	-	TRBV3-1	CASSRPLPGTNEKLFF	TGTGCCAGCAGCCGCCCTCTCCCCGGCACTAATGAAAAACTGTTTTTT
-	TRBJ1-1	-	TRBV12-3/TRBV12-4	CASSFSTGAEAFF	TGTGCCAGCAGTTTTAGTACCGGGGCTGAAGCTTTCTTT
-	TRBJ1-1	few	TRBV5-1	CASSLVTEAFF	TGCGCCAGCAGCTTGGTCACTGAAGCTTTCTTT
-	TRBJ2-5	few	TRBV28	CASSFGGAEETQYF	TGTGCCAGCAGTTTTGGGGGGGCGGAAGAGACCCAGTACTTC
-	TRBJ1-2	-	TRBV20-1	CSAGGGPPTGYTF	TGCAGTGCCGGGGGGGGGCCGCCTACAGGCTACACCTTC
-	TRBJ2-5	few	TRBV29-1	CSVLVTGWTQYF	TGCAGCGTTTTGGTCACAGGGTGGACCCAGTACTTC
-	TRBJ2-7	-	TRBV3-1	CASSHLAGDEQYF	TGTGCCAGCAGCCACCTGGCTGGGGACGAGCAGTACTTC
-	TRBJ2-7	-	TRBV11-2	CASSLDYGVPYEQYF	TGTGCCAGCAGCTTAGATTATGGGGTCCCCTACGAGCAGTACTTC
TRBD2	TRBJ2-7	once	TRBV5-1	CASSLDPSGRSGQYF	TGCGCCAGCAGCTTGGATCCTAGCGGGAGATCCGGGCAGTACTTC
TRBD2	TRBJ2-7	-	TRBV7-7	CASSLKAGGQYEQYF	TGTGCTAGCAGCTTAAAAGCGGGAGGGCAGTACGAGCAGTACTTC
TRBD1	TRBJ2-7	-	TRBV6-6	CASRGTGGEQYF	TGTGCCAGCAGGGGAACAGGGGGCGAGCAGTACTTC
-	TRBJ2-3	many	TRBV7-9	CASSPQGSGTDTQYF	TGTGCCAGCAGCCCACAGGGTAGTGGCACAGATACGCAGTATTTT
-	TRBJ2-2	-	TRBV9	CASSVPGPGGTGELFF	TGTGCCAGCAGCGTGCCTGGCCCGGGTGGGACCGGGGAGCTGTTTTTT